A selection of T cell receptor beta chains follows, all from one sample in a study of metastatic and nonmetastatic thyroid tumors. TCRdb reanalyzed the PCR reads via MiXCR. The sample includes about 40,000 clones, 25% to 35% of them seen just once. Sequencing was performed on blood. These receptors were collected from a male donor with papillary thyroid cancer or a benign thyroid nodule (not recorded which). Some clones in this sample may be carry-over from other donors' samples. Each CDR3 is given with its conserved first and last residue. D genes are given only for firm matches. Clone size is given for some rows only: seen once, a few or many times, or a class if the clone is expanded.

V	size	J	D	CDR3	DNA
TRBV30	few	TRBJ1-5	NA	CAWSRTKGNQPQHF	TGTGCCTGGAGTAGGACAAAGGGCAATCAGCCCCAGCATTTT
TRBV2	NA	TRBJ2-7	TRBD1	CASRRRTGTSGEQYF	TGTGCCAGCAGGAGACGGACAGGGACATCGGGGGAGCAGTACTTC
TRBV6-1	many	TRBJ2-5	NA	CASKIQPEEAKTQYF	TGTGCCAGCAAGATACAGCCCGAAGAGGCAAAGACCCAGTACTTC
TRBV7-7	many	TRBJ2-1	TRBD2	CASTLGTSGSDEQFF	TGTGCTAGCACCCTTGGGACTAGCGGGAGTGATGAGCAGTTCTTC
TRBV19	many	TRBJ2-1	NA	CASSTTHPDIYNEQFF	TGTGCCAGTAGTACGACTCACCCGGACATCTACAATGAGCAGTTCTTC
TRBV6-1	NA	TRBJ2-7	TRBD2	CASRSSGTSGSGQYF	TGTGCCAGCCGCTCATCCGGGACTAGTGGTAGCGGGCAGTACTTC
TRBV13	NA	TRBJ2-7	NA	CASSRPQGKLYEQYF	TGTGCCAGCAGTCGACCTCAGGGGAAACTATACGAGCAGTACTTC
TRBV30	NA	TRBJ2-7	NA	CAWSGHGAIEQYF	TGTGCCTGGAGTGGGCATGGGGCTATTGAGCAGTACTTC
TRBV15	many	TRBJ1-6	NA	CATSRDTQGNSPLHF	TGTGCCACCAGCAGAGACACGCAGGGGAATTCACCCCTCCACTTT
TRBV30	many	TRBJ2-5	TRBD2	CAWSPTGGGETQYF	TGTGCCTGGAGTCCAACCGGGGGGGGAGAGACCCAGTACTTC
TRBV29-1	many	TRBJ1-2	NA	CSVDLGPASGGYTF	TGCAGCGTTGATCTGGGACCGGCCTCTGGTGGCTACACCTTC
TRBV12-3/TRBV12-4	NA	TRBJ2-5	TRBD2	CASSPIAGGGDTQYF	TGTGCCAGCAGTCCGATAGCGGGAGGCGGAGATACCCAGTACTTC
TRBV10-3	many	TRBJ2-1	NA	CAISEANNEQFF	TGTGCCATCAGTGAGGCAAACAATGAGCAGTTCTTC
TRBV20-1	many	TRBJ2-3	NA	CSARGSLSTDTQYF	TGCAGTGCTAGAGGGAGCCTTAGCACAGATACGCAGTATTTT
TRBV30	many	TRBJ2-3	NA	CAWGRGGDTQYF	TGTGCCTGGGGACGGGGCGGTGATACGCAGTATTTT
TRBV29-1	many	TRBJ1-1	NA	CSALPGAGVLNTEAFF	TGCAGCGCCCTGCCAGGGGCGGGAGTTCTTAACACTGAAGCTTTCTTT
TRBV5-1	medium-sized	TRBJ1-2	NA	CASSFTTPGLNYGYTF	TGCGCCAGCAGCTTCACGACGCCAGGGCTAAACTATGGCTACACCTTC
TRBV24-1	NA	TRBJ2-3	NA	CATSEDTQYF	TGTGCCACCAGTGAAGATACGCAGTATTTC
TRBV7-9	NA	TRBJ2-1	TRBD2	CASSLRTSSDEQFF	TGTGCCAGCAGCTTAAGGACTAGTAGCGATGAGCAGTTCTTC
TRBV5-5	many	TRBJ1-5	NA	CASSSHPATNQPQHF	TGTGCCAGCAGCTCACACCCAGCAACCAATCAGCCCCAGCATTTT
TRBV7-2	NA	TRBJ2-3	NA	CASMPEIGTDTQYF	TGTGCCAGCATGCCAGAGATAGGCACAGATACGCAGTATTTT
TRBV11-2	NA	TRBJ1-5	NA	CASSVQQNQPQHF	TGTGCCAGCAGCGTACAGCAAAATCAGCCCCAGCATTTT
TRBV5-6	NA	TRBJ1-6	TRBD1	CASSLDRGGSPFHF	TGTGCCAGCAGCCTAGACAGGGGAGGATCACCCTTCCACTTT
TRBV7-9	many	TRBJ2-7	NA	CASSLDLAIHEQYF	TGTGCCAGCAGCTTAGACCTAGCGATCCACGAGCAGTACTTC
TRBV20-1	medium-sized	TRBJ2-2	NA	CSAFLSSAGELFF	TGCAGTGCTTTCCTCTCTAGCGCCGGGGAGCTGTTTTTT
TRBV19	NA	TRBJ2-7	NA	CASSIDDSYEQYF	TGTGCCAGTAGTATAGATGACAGCTACGAGCAGTACTTC
TRBV28	NA	TRBJ2-6	NA	CASSIGGVGSGANVLTF	TGTGCCAGCAGTATTGGCGGGGTGGGCTCTGGGGCCAACGTCCTGACTTTC
TRBV7-2	NA	TRBJ1-2	TRBD1	CASSDRGHYGYTF	TGTGCCAGCAGTGACAGGGGCCACTATGGCTACACCTTC
TRBV2	NA	TRBJ1-2	NA	CASSRDPPGTF	TGTGCCAGCAGTCGGGACCCCCCGGGTACCTTC
TRBV12-5	many	TRBJ2-1	NA	CASGGPGTRLNEQFF	TGTGCTAGTGGTGGGCCCGGGACAAGACTCAATGAGCAGTTCTTC
TRBV6-1	NA	TRBJ2-2	NA	CASSKPGLLTGELFF	TGTGCCAGCAGTAAGCCGGGACTCTTGACCGGGGAGCTGTTTTTT